The 10 T cell receptor beta chains given below trace back to one sample, sequenced in a study of blood T cell repertoires in COVID-19 (dated by TCRdb to about 2020). The library was obtained by the immunoSEQ multiplex PCR assay. In TCRdb, the immuneACCESS table is reduced to in-frame sequences with V and J assigned. These tables do not hold every clone; where another copy was compared, an unresolved V gene accounts for under half, and the others remain unexplained. Across this sample there are about 150,000 clones, with around four fifths seen only once. Clones ranked in the top ten supply 8% of the sample. The sample taken for sequencing was PBMCs or T cells enriched from blood (not recorded which). The source is a woman in her fifties or sixties who had recovered from COVID-19.

This clone appeared a single time. The chain has TRBV14 and TRBJ1-3, with a tentative D call TRBD1 (6 bases). Germline assignment: CDR1 SGHDN and CDR2 FVKESK. The CDR3 runs to 17 residues. The germline V and J ends were trimmed by 9 bases and 0 bases, with 21 bases remaining between them. As DNA, the CDR3 is TGTGCCAGAGATGAGGGCAGGGACATTCACTCTGGAAACACCATATATTTT. Translating gives CARDEGRDIHSGNTIYF.

The chain combines TRBV4-1 with TRBJ1-1; D remains unclear. This CDR3 comprises 16 residues. Between the trimmed V and J ends, which lost 1 base and 1 base, there was a span of 13 bases. From germline, CDR1 is MGHRA and CDR2 YSYEKL. CDR3 sequence (DNA): TGCGCCAGCAGCCAAGGTCTCTCTACTAAGAACACTGAAGCTTTCTTT. This codes for CASSQGLSTKNTEAFF.

The chain links TRBV3-1 (or the pseudogene TRBV3-2) to TRBJ1-1; D not resolved. Germline CDR1 and CDR2: LGHDT and YNNKEL (reference sequence). This CDR3 spans 15 amino acids. Trimming stripped 6 bases from V and 1 base from J, with 15 bases between. CDR3 sequence reads: CASSYGSRSNTEAFF. The CDR3 DNA sequence: TGTGCCAGCAGTTACGGGTCCCGATCGAACACTGAAGCTTTCTTT.

V gene TRBV24-1 combines with J gene TRBJ1-4, with D possibly TRBD1 on 5 matching bases. Germline loops: CDR1 KGHDR, CDR2 SFDVKD. V lost 3 bases and J 8 bases, leaving 9 bases between the germline ends. This CDR3 has 13 amino acids. The CDR3: CATSDPGLEKLFF. The CDR3 region has the DNA TGTGCCACCAGTGATCCGGGACTCGAAAAACTGTTTTTT.

This rearrangement joins TRBV6-6 to TRBJ1-5, with D unclear. Between the trimmed V and J ends, which lost 7 bases and 7 bases, there was a span of 8 bases. Germline loops: CDR1 MNHNY, CDR2 SVGAGI (reference sequence). This CDR3 spans 11 amino acids. CDR3 DNA: TGTGCCAGCAACCGAGAACAGCCCCAGCATTTT. Translation: CASNREQPQHF.

The chain recombines TRBV18 with TRBJ2-1; TRBD1 matches at 7 bases. This CDR3 contains 15 residues. The J segment lost 8 bases and the V segment lost 3 bases, leaving 10 bases of the junction unmatched. Germline V gene lookup returns CDR1 KGHSH and CDR2 LQKENI. This chain's CDR3 is CASSPLTGELDEQFF. In DNA form, the CDR3 reads TGTGCCAGCTCACCTCTCACAGGGGAGTTGGATGAGCAGTTCTTC.

This chain links TRBV19 with TRBJ2-2, with TRBD2 matching 13 bases. The CDR3 runs to 15 residues. J lost 7 bases, V lost 5 bases, and 4 bases had no gene match. Germline V gives CDR1 LNHDA, CDR2 SQIVND (reference sequence). DNA of the CDR3: TGTGCCAGTAGTTGGGGGACTAGCGGGATCGGGGAGCTGTTTTTT. This gives the protein CASSWGTSGIGELFF.

The chain is built from TRBV3-1 (or the pseudogene TRBV3-2) and TRBJ1-1; D gene unclear. Trimming removed 0 bases at V and 11 bases at J, with 13 bases between. This CDR3 has 13 residues. The germline CDR1 and CDR2 sequences are LGHDT and YNNKEL (reference sequence). This CDR3 reads CASSQDPGPKAFF. CDR3 sequence (DNA): TGTGCCAGCAGCCAAGATCCGGGTCCCAAGGCTTTCTTT.

The chain couples TRBV29-1 to TRBJ1-2, with 9 nucleotides matching TRBD1. Germline CDR1 and CDR2: SQVTM and ANQGSEA. Trimming at V came to 2 bases and at J to 2 bases, leaving 6 bases not matched to a gene. The CDR3 sequence is 15 residues long. For the CDR3, the DNA is TGCAGCGTTGAACTGGGGACAGGGTCGAACTATGGCTACACCTTC. It is translated as CSVELGTGSNYGYTF.

The chain links TRBV27 to TRBJ1-2, with TRBD1 matching over 8 bases. The CDR3 contains 13 residues. CDR1 is MNHEY and CDR2 is SMNVEV in the germline V gene (reference sequence). V was pared by 3 bases and J by 4 bases, with 1 base of the junction left unmatched. The CDR3 sequence: CASSLTGAYGYTF. As DNA, the CDR3 is TGTGCCAGCAGTTTGACAGGGGCCTATGGCTACACCTTC.